This TCR beta chain is from a study of cytomegalovirus exposure and HLA in healthy donors. Both 60 Vbeta primers and 13 Jbeta primers went into the PCR. Libraries were prepared by immunoSEQ multiplex PCR; TCRdb keeps only in-frame clonotypes and omits some of them. The sample yields tens of thousands of clones, around 70% seen once. The CDR3 sequence is 14 residues long. Germline loops: CDR1 SNHLY, CDR2 FYNNEI. V was shortened by 7 bases and J by 4 bases, with 15 bases between the two germline ends. The chain recombines TRBV2 with TRBJ2-3, with a weak D call TRBD2 (6 bases). The sequenced sample was PBMCs. This clonotype was obtained from a man younger than 45 in good health and CMV-seronegative. The CDR3 DNA is TGTGCCAGCAACGGGGGACCGATCGCAGATACGCAGTATTTT. It codes for CASNGGPIADTQYF.